The 12 T cell receptor beta chains in this list originate from one sample, sequenced in a study of blood T cell repertoires in COVID-19. Clones were sequenced by immunoSEQ multiplex PCR, and TCRdb holds only the in-frame ones, with some missing. Among 85,000 to 95,000 clones listed, about 89% were seen once. Sequencing input: peripheral blood. Every receptor here comes from a woman aged 45 to 65 in a cohort sampled during active COVID-19.

J is TRBJ1-5 and V is TRBV7-9; maybe TRBD1 (6 bases). The CDR3 is 17 residues long. Per germline, CDR1 SEHNR and CDR2 FQNEAQ (reference sequence). Trimming cost V 4 bases and J 0 bases, with 16 bases left between them. Here the CDR3 reads CASSSSSGTFSNQPQHF. The CDR3 nucleotides are TGTGCCAGCAGCTCCTCCTCCGGGACATTTAGCAATCAGCCCCAGCATTTT. Full variable domain (missing parts from reference TRBV7-9 and TRBJ1-5): DTGVSQNPRHKITKRGQNVTFRCDPISEHNRLYWYRQTLGQGPEFLTYFQNEAQLEKSRLLSDRFSAERPKGSFSTLEIQRTEQGDSAMYLCASSSSSGTFSNQPQHFGDGTRLSIL.

The chain joins TRBV10-1 to TRBJ2-3; 7 nucleotides align to TRBD2. The length of the CDR3 is 14 residues. CDR1 is WNHNN, CDR2 SYGVQD, per germline (reference sequence). Trimming cost V 4 bases and J 5 bases; bases outside gene matches: 6. Here the CDR3 DNA reads TGCGCCAGCAGTGGGGAGGGAAGAGGAGATACGCAGTATTTT. This codes for CASSGEGRGDTQYF.

This chain uses TRBV11-2 with TRBJ1-4; no clear D. V lost 1 base, J lost 10 bases, and 19 bases lay in between. Germline V gives CDR1 SGHAT, CDR2 FQNNGV. This CDR3 is built from 16 residues. Here the CDR3 reads CASSLAPGVQSAKLFF. The CDR3 DNA is TGTGCCAGCAGCTTAGCCCCCGGGGTCCAGAGTGCAAAACTGTTTTTT. Looking up the rest from reference TRBV11-2 and TRBJ1-4 gives the full variable domain: EAGVAQSPRYKIIEKRQSVAFWCNPISGHATLYWYQQILGQGPKLLIQFQNNGVVDDSQLPKDRFSAERLKGVDSTLKIQPAKLEDSAVYLCASSLAPGVQSAKLFFGSGTQLSVL.

The chain combines TRBV5-5 with TRBJ2-3, with a possible D match to TRBD2 (5 bases). Germline CDR1 reads SGHKS; CDR2 reads YYEKEE (reference sequence). The CDR3 has 12 amino acids. The CDR3 nucleotides are TGTGTTCCTAGCTCGACCACAGATACGCAGTATTTT. It specifies CVPSSTTDTQYF.

The V call is TRBV5-1, the J call TRBJ2-7; D remains ambiguous. CDR1 is SGHRS and CDR2 is YFSETQ in the germline V gene. This CDR3 spans 13 amino acids. The germline V and J ends were trimmed by 0 bases and 2 bases, with 6 bases remaining between them. The CDR3 region is CASSLATTYEQYF. The DNA for the CDR3 is TGCGCCAGCAGCTTGGCCACTACCTACGAGCAGTACTTC.

This clone was seen just once. V is TRBV7-3 and J is TRBJ2-1; 15 nucleotides line up with TRBD2. Germline CDR1 and CDR2: SGHTA and FQGTGA. The CDR3 runs 15 residues. V lost 4 bases and J lost 8; bases outside the gene matches: 3. The DNA of the CDR3 is TGTGCCAGCAGCTGGACTAGCGGGGGGGTCGATGAGCAGTTCTTC. This gives the protein CASSWTSGGVDEQFF.

J is TRBJ1-3 and V is TRBV6-5; D gene uncertain. The CDR3 has 11 amino acids. The germline V and J ends were trimmed by 8 bases and 0 bases, with 2 bases remaining between them. Germline V gene data show CDR1 as MNHEY and CDR2 as SVGAGI. The CDR3 region has the DNA TGTGCCAGCCGCTCTGGAAACACCATATATTTT. Translated: CASRSGNTIYF.

This chain joins TRBV30 and TRBJ2-7, with TRBD1 as a possible D gene (5 bases). This CDR3 is 19 amino acids long. Germline lookup yields CDR1 GTSNPN and CDR2 SVGIG (reference sequence). V was shortened by 4 bases and J by 0 bases, with 28 bases between the two germline ends. CDR3 sequence reads: CAWNKRGVGETVSSYEQYF. CDR3 bases: TGTGCCTGGAACAAACGAGGAGTAGGGGAAACGGTGAGCTCCTACGAGCAGTACTTC. Filled out from reference TRBV30 and TRBJ2-7, the complete variable domain reads SQTIHQWPATLVQPVGSPLSLECTVEGTSNPNLYWYRQAAGRGLQLLFYSVGIGQISSEVPQNLSASRPQDRQFILSSKKLLLSDSGFYLCAWNKRGVGETVSSYEQYFGPGTRLTVT.

The rearrangement links TRBV5-1 to TRBJ2-2, with D maybe TRBD2 (6 bases). V was trimmed by 9 bases and J by 1 base, leaving 13 bases between them. The CDR3 is 14 residues long. Germline V CDR1 and CDR2: SGHRS, YFSETQ. The CDR3 region has the DNA TGCGCCACCTCCGGGACTCTGAACACCGGGGAGCTGTTTTTT. As protein: CATSGTLNTGELFF.

The genes are TRBV9 and TRBJ2-7; unclear D gene. Germline CDR1 SGDLS, CDR2 YYNGEE. CDR3 length equals 14 residues. V shed 3 bases and J shed 4 bases, with 14 bases lying between them. CDR3 sequence: CASSALRDAYEQYF. CDR3 DNA: TGTGCCAGCAGCGCCCTTCGAGATGCTTACGAGCAGTACTTC. Using reference TRBV9 and TRBJ2-7 for the parts outside the CDR3, the full variable domain is DSGVTQTPKHLITATGQRVTLRCSPRSGDLSVYWYQQSLDQGLQFLIQYYNGEERAKGNILERFSAQQFPDLHSELNLSSLELGDSALYFCASSALRDAYEQYFGPGTRLTVT.

The CDR3 DNA is TGTGCCAGCAGTTTATCGAGAGCCTGGAATCAGCCCCAGCATTTT. Translated, it gives CASSLSRAWNQPQHF. This sequence joins TRBV27 and TRBJ1-5; D unresolved. Germline V gene data show CDR1 as MNHEY and CDR2 as SMNVEV (reference sequence). The CDR3 runs 15 residues. Between the trimmed V and J ends, which lost 0 bases and 4 bases, there was a span of 10 bases.

This clone was counted between two and nine times. This sequence joins TRBV7-6 and TRBJ1-6, with D maybe TRBD1 (6 bases). Germline V gives CDR1 SGHVS, CDR2 FNYEAQ. V lost 5 bases, J lost 8 bases, and 19 bases lay in between. The CDR3 sequence is 16 residues long. CDR3 residues: CASSVGAGVGYSPLHF. Written as DNA, the CDR3 is TGTGCCAGCAGCGTTGGGGCAGGGGTGGGTTATTCACCCCTCCACTTT.